Listed here are 27 T cell receptor beta chains from one sample, sequenced in a study of neurological immune-mediated disorders. TCRdb called the 5' RACE reads again in MiXCR, with one record for every CDR3 protein. The sample shows roughly 71,000 distinct CDR3 sequences, 3.9% of them seen only once. The sample comprised PBMCs. The receptors come from a man aged 30 to 45 with multiple sclerosis.

This clonotype appeared many times. In nucleotides, the CDR3 is TGTGCCAGCAGCTTAGAAGCGGGGGAGGCCGGGGAGCTGTTTTTT. It encodes CASSLEAGEAGELFF. This chain uses TRBV7-6 with TRBJ2-2; 8 bases fit TRBD2. CDR3 length: 15 residues. The germline CDR1 and CDR2 sequences are SGHVS and FNYEAQ. The trim removed 1 base at V and 6 bases at J, leaving 4 bases unmatched.

The table lists this clonotype with many counts. V gene TRBV5-1 combines with J gene TRBJ2-7, with 16 bases lining up with TRBD2. From germline, CDR1 is SGHRS and CDR2 YFSETQ. Trimming took 4 bases from V and 1 from J; bases not matched to a gene: 14. The CDR3 sequence is 20 residues long. For the CDR3, the DNA is TGCGCCAGCAGCACTGCACCGGGACTAGCGGGGGGGTATCGATCCTACGAGCAGTACTTC. This codes for CASSTAPGLAGGYRSYEQYF. The variable domain in full, completed from reference TRBV5-1 and TRBJ2-7, reads KAGVTQTPRYLIKTRGQQVTLSCSPISGHRSVSWYQQTPGQGLQFLFEYFSETQRNKGNFPGRFSGRQFSNSRSEMNVSTLELGDSALYLCASSTAPGLAGGYRSYEQYFGPGTRLTVT.

This clonotype was picked up many times. V usage is TRBV7-6 and J usage is TRBJ2-4, with D tentatively TRBD2 (7 bases). Germline CDR1 and CDR2: SGHVS and FNYEAQ. This CDR3 comprises 15 residues. V gave up 4 bases and J gave up 3 bases, with 13 bases separating them. CDR3 nucleotides: TGTGCCAGCAGCTCGGGGGGCCGGAGCAAAAACATTCAGTACTTC. Its protein is CASSSGGRSKNIQYF.

This clonotype has a handful of counts. The J gene is TRBJ2-4, the V gene TRBV30; perhaps TRBD2 as D (6 bases). CDR3 size: 15 residues. Germline-derived CDR1 and CDR2 are GTSNPN and SVGIG (reference sequence). The CDR3 DNA follows: TGTGCTATTGAAGATCCAGGGAGGGCCAAAAACATTCAGTACTTC. Its protein product is CAIEDPGRAKNIQYF.

This clonotype occurred a few times. The junction shows a germline mismatch at one end, possibly a read error. The chain links TRBV5-6 to TRBJ2-3; D is possibly TRBD2 (6 bases). The germline V gene has CDR1 SGHDT and CDR2 YYEEEE. This CDR3 spans 13 amino acids. This CDR3 reads CVSSKTRADTQYF. The DNA for the CDR3 is TGTGTCAGCAGCAAGACTAGAGCCGATACGCAGTATTTT.

This clonotype was recorded many times. The rearrangement uses TRBV5-1 and TRBJ2-3, with TRBD2 matching over 10 bases. This CDR3 contains 17 residues. Trimming took 2 bases from V and 0 from J; bases not matched to a gene: 6. The V gene's germline CDR1 is SGHRS and CDR2 YFSETQ. CDR3 loop: CASSFFTSGASTDTQYF. In nucleotides, the CDR3 is TGCGCCAGCAGCTTCTTTACTAGCGGGGCTAGCACAGATACGCAGTATTTT.

This clonotype has more than one count but fewer than ten. V usage is TRBV27 and J usage is TRBJ2-7, with TRBD2 identical over 14 bases. This CDR3 spans 15 amino acids. Germline V gene sequence: CDR1 MNHEY, CDR2 SMNVEV (reference sequence). J lost 3 bases, V lost 5 bases, and 3 bases had no gene match. The CDR3 here is CASSPGTSGGYEQYF. The CDR3 nucleotides are TGTGCCAGCAGTCCCGGGACTAGCGGGGGCTACGAGCAGTACTTC.

This clonotype was detected ten times or more. The V gene is TRBV5-1, the J gene TRBJ2-5, with TRBD1 matching 10 bases. Per the germline V gene, CDR1 is SGHRS and CDR2 is YFSETQ. This CDR3 is 14 amino acids long. V trimming: 0 bases; J trimming: 5 bases; junction bases outside the gene matches: 1. CDR3 in amino acids: CASSLAGQGETQYF. CDR3 coding DNA: TGCGCCAGCAGCTTGGCGGGACAGGGGGAGACCCAGTACTTC.

In its sample, this clonotype was seen many times. This sequence joins TRBV5-1 and TRBJ1-2; TRBD1 is a possible D gene (5 bases). Germline loops: CDR1 SGHRS, CDR2 YFSETQ. The CDR3 contains 15 residues. The ends were cut back, 4 bases at V and 5 bases at J, with 18 bases in the middle. The CDR3 region has the DNA TGCGCCAGCAGCAACGGTGGGACTTTGGATTATGGCTACACCTTC. Protein: CASSNGGTLDYGYTF.

This clonotype was seen many times. This chain connects TRBV5-1 to TRBJ1-1, with D unclear. Germline V CDR1 and CDR2: SGHRS, YFSETQ. CDR3 size: 13 residues. Trimming left V 4 bases short and J 0 bases short, with 7 bases between. The CDR3 DNA follows: TGCGCCAGCAGCCCTAGTTTGAACACTGAAGCTTTCTTT. Residues: CASSPSLNTEAFF.

Ten or more counts support this clonotype. The chain combines TRBV20-1 with TRBJ1-6; possibly TRBD1 for D (6 bases). Germline CDR1 reads DFQATT; CDR2 reads SNEGSKA (reference sequence). Trimming pared 4 bases from V and 14 bases from J, leaving 12 bases between. CDR3 length equals 11 residues. The CDR3 is CSAKGEVSLHF. The CDR3 coding sequence is TGCAGTGCTAAGGGGGAGGTATCCCTCCACTTT.

This clonotype was seen at least ten times. This sequence joins TRBV3-1 and TRBJ2-1; possibly TRBD2 for D (5 bases). Germline CDR1 is LGHDT and CDR2 is YNNKEL (reference sequence). V lost 7 bases, J lost 7 bases, and 8 bases lay in between. This CDR3 contains 11 residues. The CDR3 sequence is CASNRGNEQFF. The DNA of the CDR3 is TGTGCCAGCAACCGGGGTAATGAGCAGTTCTTC.

The sample holds many counts of this clonotype. The chain uses TRBV20-1 and TRBJ1-2; 8 positions agree with TRBD1. V was clipped by 6 bases and J by 7 bases; unmatched bases: 10. The CDR3 is 13 amino acids. Germline V gene lookup returns CDR1 DFQATT and CDR2 SNEGSKA (reference sequence). In DNA form, the CDR3 reads TGCAGTGCCCCGGCGGAACAGGGGGGTGGCTACACCTTC. This codes for CSAPAEQGGGYTF.

There are a few counts of this clonotype. CDR3 loop: CASSLLGGTDTQYF. The CDR3 DNA follows: TGTGCCAGCAGCTTACTTGGGGGAACAGATACGCAGTATTTT. The chain links TRBV11-3 to TRBJ2-3; D might be TRBD1 or TRBD2, each matching 5 bases. The CDR3 runs to 14 residues. Trimming took 2 bases from V and 3 from J, leaving 9 bases between them. Germline values: CDR1 SGHNT, CDR2 YENEEA.

About this clonotype: The junction and the germline gene differ at one end; a read error may be behind it. The J gene is TRBJ1-5, the V gene TRBV6-2 or TRBV6-3, with 8 bases that match TRBD1. Germline V lookup: CDR1 MNHEY, CDR2 SVGEGT. CDR3 length: 17 residues. CDR3 sequence reads: CASSPKFAGGGNQPQNF. The CDR3 DNA sequence: TGTGCCAGCAGCCCCAAGTTCGCAGGGGGCGGCAATCAGCCCCAGAATTTT.

This clonotype has a count of ten or more. The chain is built from TRBV5-1 and TRBJ2-3, with 12 bases lining up with TRBD2. CDR3 length: 17 residues. Germline CDR1 reads SGHRS; CDR2 reads YFSETQ. V gave up 2 bases and J gave up 2 bases; unmatched junction bases: 6. CDR3 sequence reads: CASSFTLAGGPTDTQYF. The CDR3 bases are TGCGCCAGCAGCTTCACCCTAGCGGGGGGGCCCACAGATACGCAGTATTTT. The entire variable domain, with the rest obtained from reference TRBV5-1 and TRBJ2-3, is as follows: KAGVTQTPRYLIKTRGQQVTLSCSPISGHRSVSWYQQTPGQGLQFLFEYFSETQRNKGNFPGRFSGRQFSNSRSEMNVSTLELGDSALYLCASSFTLAGGPTDTQYFGPGTRLTVL.

In its sample, this clonotype was seen many times. The V and J genes are TRBV29-1 and TRBJ2-7; 11 bases agree with TRBD1. V shed 4 bases, J shed 3 bases, and the junction held 5 bases outside the gene matches. The CDR3 contains 14 residues. CDR1 SQVTM and CDR2 ANQGSEA come from the germline V gene. CDR3 region: CSVVTGTGGYEQYF. The CDR3 nucleotides are TGCAGCGTTGTGACCGGGACAGGGGGCTACGAGCAGTACTTC.

Many counts were recorded for this clonotype. J is TRBJ1-5 and V is TRBV12-3 or TRBV12-4; TRBD1 is a possible D gene (5 bases). CDR3 length: 13 amino acids. V lost 8 bases and J 2 bases, leaving 10 bases between the germline ends. In nucleotides, the CDR3 is TGTGCCAGCTCCCCGGGGGGCAATCAGCCCCAGCATTTT. This sequence encodes CASSPGGNQPQHF.

This clonotype came up many times. The chain couples TRBV20-1 to TRBJ2-1, with D perhaps given as TRBD1 or TRBD2 (6 bases each). Deletions cut 5 bases from V and 9 bases from J, with 20 bases between. Germline lookup yields CDR1 DFQATT and CDR2 SNEGSKA (reference sequence). The length of the CDR3 is 14 residues. In DNA, the CDR3 is TGCAGTGCTCGCCGGACAGAGGGCGGGGTTGAGCAGTTCTTC. Protein product: CSARRTEGGVEQFF.

This clonotype was counted ten times or more. The V and J genes are TRBV7-9 and TRBJ2-1; D is undetermined. The CDR3 has 14 residues. CDR1 and CDR2 from the germline V gene are SEHNR and FQNEAQ (reference sequence). Deletions cut 2 bases from V and 4 bases from J, with 9 bases between. The CDR3: CASSLSGSYNEQFF. In DNA, the CDR3 is TGTGCCAGCAGCTTAAGTGGCAGTTACAATGAGCAGTTCTTC.

This clonotype showed up many times. The V gene is TRBV3-1, the J gene TRBJ1-5; 8 bases are a match to TRBD1. The germline V gene encodes CDR1 LGHDT and CDR2 YNNKEL (reference sequence). The junction had 9 bases not matched to a gene; V was cut back by 5 bases and J by 6 bases. The CDR3 is made up of 15 amino acids. The CDR3 bases are TGTGCCAGCAGCTTCGGACAGGGAGGGCGTCAGCCCCAGCATTTT. It codes for CASSFGQGGRQPQHF.

This clonotype was seen at least ten times. V is TRBV29-1 and J is TRBJ1-1; TRBD1 matches at 8 bases. V dropped 6 bases and J dropped 5; count of bases not matched to a gene: 2. This CDR3 has 11 amino acids. Germline values: CDR1 SQVTM, CDR2 ANQGSEA. CDR3 sequence: CSVDRGTEAFF. As DNA, the CDR3 is TGCAGCGTCGACAGGGGTACTGAAGCTTTCTTT.

This clonotype was picked up many times. The V gene is TRBV5-1, the J gene TRBJ1-1, with 10 bases fitting TRBD1. The CDR3 sequence is 15 residues long. Germline trimming cut 4 bases from V and 2 bases from J; bases unmatched to any gene: 5. Per germline, CDR1 SGHRS and CDR2 YFSETQ. The CDR3 region has the DNA TGCGCCAGCAGCAAGACAGGGGGCGTCAACACTGAAGCTTTCTTT. This encodes CASSKTGGVNTEAFF. Full variable domain (rest looked up from reference TRBV5-1 and TRBJ1-1): KAGVTQTPRYLIKTRGQQVTLSCSPISGHRSVSWYQQTPGQGLQFLFEYFSETQRNKGNFPGRFSGRQFSNSRSEMNVSTLELGDSALYLCASSKTGGVNTEAFFGQGTRLTVV.

This clonotype is categorized as medium-sized (0.01 to 0.1%). The chain employs TRBV7-9 and TRBJ2-1; maybe TRBD2 (6 bases). The CDR3 has 17 amino acids. The germline V gene encodes CDR1 SEHNR and CDR2 FQNEAQ (reference sequence). V lost 0 bases to trimming and J lost 6 bases, with 18 bases between them. The CDR3 DNA sequence: TGTGCCAGCAGCTTAGCGGGGTTGCGGGGCGATGGCAATGAGCAGTTCTTC. This codes for CASSLAGLRGDGNEQFF.

There are many counts of this clonotype. The DNA of the CDR3 is TGCAGTGCTAGAGATTGGAGTAGCGGGGGCACAGATACGCAGTATTTT. Protein: CSARDWSSGGTDTQYF. The chain combines TRBV20-1 with TRBJ2-3, with 8 bases matching TRBD2. Germline-derived CDR1 and CDR2 are DFQATT and SNEGSKA (reference sequence). Germline trimming cut 0 bases from V and 1 base from J; bases unmatched to any gene: 6. The CDR3 sequence is 16 residues long.

In this sample, this clonotype turned up many times. This may stem from a read error, because a much larger clone lies one nucleotide away. J is TRBJ2-7 and V is TRBV27; D possibly corresponds to TRBD1 (5 bases). The V end was cut by 3 bases, the J end by 7 bases, with 13 bases between. This CDR3 contains 13 residues. Germline-derived CDR1 and CDR2 are MNHEY and SMNVEV (reference sequence). The CDR3: CASSFSGNKEQYF. DNA for the CDR3: TGTGCCAGCAGTTTTTCAGGGAATAAAGAGCAGTACTTC.

The chain is built from TRBV7-9 and TRBJ1-3; D not resolved. Germline CDR1 SEHNR, CDR2 FQNEAQ (reference sequence). V was clipped by 5 bases and J by 4 bases, with 6 bases between them. This CDR3 has 12 residues. The CDR3 sequence: CASSVQGNTIYF. The CDR3 nucleotides read TGTGCCAGCAGCGTACAGGGAAACACCATATATTTT. Full variable domain (rest looked up from reference TRBV7-9 and TRBJ1-3): DTGVSQNPRHKITKRGQNVTFRCDPISEHNRLYWYRQTLGQGPEFLTYFQNEAQLEKSRLLSDRFSAERPKGSFSTLEIQRTEQGDSAMYLCASSVQGNTIYFGEGSWLTVV.